The entry below describes one T cell receptor (beta chain). What it binds is not known. This specimen comes from a study of T cell repertoires in ileal Crohn's disease. Study details: All patients had surgery for stricturing (approximately 61%) or penetrating (about 40%) disease. General study points: Every patient over 26.8% clonality showed endoscopic recurrence.

V shed 4 bases and J 6 bases; nucleotides not matched to a gene: 7. Germline CDR1 is SGHRS and CDR2 is YFSETQ. The CDR3 is made up of 15 amino acids. Profiling relied on immunoSEQ multiplex PCR, and the TCRdb table lists in-frame clones only, not all of them. The sample yields 3,000 to 5,000 clones, roughly 76% seen once. Input material: ileal tissue. This receptor was obtained from an adult with Crohn's disease. The chain employs TRBV5-1 and TRBJ1-6; 7 bases align to TRBD1. CDR3 residues: CASSLDRARNSPLHF. The DNA for the CDR3 is TGCGCCAGCAGCCTCGACAGGGCGCGTAATTCACCCCTCCACTTT.